What follows are 20 T cell receptor beta chains derived from one specimen sequenced in a study of blood T cells in healthy people across ages. A second about 7 to 11 cycle PCR used barcoded and J-beta primers. TCRdb re-called the 5' RACE reads with MiXCR, one entry per CDR3 protein. The sample shows more than 600,000 distinct CDR3 sequences, approximately 25% of them seen only once. In addition, the sample was reused for a study of T cells of mothers and their children.

The sequencing sample was made of blood. The receptors come from a boy aged 5-17 years in good health.

This clonotype appeared a few times. The rearrangement joins TRBV4-1 to TRBJ1-6; the match to TRBD1 covers 8 bases. Germline values: CDR1 MGHRA, CDR2 YSYEKL. Trimming at V came to 1 base and at J to 7 bases, leaving 6 bases not matched to a gene. CDR3 length equals 16 residues. In DNA form, the CDR3 reads TGCGCCAGCAGCCAAGGTCAGGGGGCGGGAAATTCACCCCTCCACTTT. Translated: CASSQGQGAGNSPLHF.

V is TRBV6-5 and J is TRBJ2-5; weak D call: TRBD2 (6 bases). Germline CDR1 reads MNHEY; CDR2 reads SVGAGI. This CDR3 is 15 amino acids long. V was cut by 6 bases and J by 2 bases, with 16 bases left in between. This CDR3 reads CASRGGGPGQETQYF. For the CDR3, the DNA is TGTGCCAGCAGGGGAGGAGGTCCGGGACAAGAGACCCAGTACTTC.

The chain couples TRBV24-1 to TRBJ2-3, with 8 bases fitting TRBD2. This CDR3 spans 14 amino acids. With V trimmed by 7 bases and J by 4 bases, 6 bases remained unmatched. Germline V gives CDR1 KGHDR, CDR2 SFDVKD. The CDR3: CATRMRGASDTQYF. The CDR3 bases are TGTGCCACCAGAATGCGGGGGGCCTCAGATACGCAGTATTTT.

The V call is TRBV9, the J call TRBJ2-5; D might be TRBD2 (6 bases). The assigned J gene may be wrong: the sequence end matches TRBJ2-1 better. Germline V CDR1 and CDR2: SGDLS, YYNGEE. The CDR3 runs 15 residues. The chain's CDR3 is CASSVWDLAGGEQFF. CDR3 nucleotides: TGTGCCAGCAGCGTATGGGACTTGGCTGGGGGAGAGCAGTTCTTC.

This clonotype was seen a handful of times. V usage is TRBV6-5 and J usage is TRBJ2-1; TRBD2 matches at 7 bases. The CDR3 consists of 11 residues. Unmatched junction bases numbered 4, after V lost 7 bases and J lost 10 bases. Germline loops: CDR1 MNHEY, CDR2 SVGAGI. The DNA of the CDR3 is TGTGCCAGCAACTCGGGGGGAGAGCAGTTCTTC. Its protein product is CASNSGGEQFF.

This clonotype was observed a few times. CDR3 DNA: TGTGCCAGCAGCGAAGAGGTAGCGGCCAGCTCCTACGAGCAGTACTTC. Amino acid sequence: CASSEEVAASSYEQYF. This sequence joins TRBV7-8 and TRBJ2-7; TRBD2 is a possible D gene (6 bases). This CDR3 contains 16 residues. The V and J ends lost 5 bases and 0 bases respectively, with 17 bases between them. Germline V lookup: CDR1 SGHVS, CDR2 FQNEAQ.

The V gene is TRBV7-3, the J gene TRBJ1-5; D remains unclear. Germline lookup yields CDR1 SGHTA and CDR2 FQGTGA. The ends were cut back, 1 base at V and 7 bases at J, with 17 bases in the middle. The CDR3 runs to 16 residues. CDR3 sequence reads: CASSLRTAQHWQPQHF. The CDR3, as DNA: TGTGCCAGCAGCTTAAGGACGGCTCAGCATTGGCAGCCCCAGCATTTT.

The chain links TRBV27 to TRBJ1-2; no clear D gene. The CDR3 is 16 residues long. Between the trimmed V and J ends, which lost 3 bases and 4 bases, there was a span of 18 bases. Germline loops: CDR1 MNHEY, CDR2 SMNVEV (reference sequence). The CDR3 DNA reads TGTGCCAGCAGTTTTTCGATTCTTTGGTCCATCTATGGCTACACCTTC. This codes for CASSFSILWSIYGYTF.

This clonotype was observed a handful of times. The V and J genes are TRBV27 and TRBJ2-1; maybe TRBD2 (5 bases). With 2 bases removed from V and 7 bases from J, the gap between germline ends came to 15 bases. This CDR3 is 15 amino acids long. From germline, CDR1 is MNHEY and CDR2 SMNVEV (reference sequence). The CDR3 sequence is CASSLLGLAENEQFF. CDR3 sequence (DNA): TGTGCCAGCAGTTTACTCGGACTTGCGGAAAATGAGCAGTTCTTC.

This sequence joins TRBV5-1 and TRBJ2-5, with 7 nucleotides matching TRBD1. This CDR3 region has 15 residues. Losses at the gene ends were 5 bases for V and 4 bases for J; bases not matched to a gene: 11. Germline CDR1 and CDR2: SGHRS and YFSETQ. The CDR3 protein is CASRTGQAIGETQYF. The DNA for the CDR3 is TGCGCCAGCAGAACTGGACAGGCGATCGGAGAGACCCAGTACTTC.

This sequence joins TRBV7-2 and TRBJ2-7; D unresolved. V was shortened by 5 bases and J by 1 base, with 12 bases between the two germline ends. Looked up from germline, CDR1 is SGHTA and CDR2 is FQGNSA. The length of the CDR3 is 14 residues. In nucleotides, the CDR3 is TGTGCCAGCAGCGACCGGTCGGGTTCCTACGAGCAGTACTTC. The encoded protein is CASSDRSGSYEQYF.

The chain uses TRBV4-1 and TRBJ2-5; possibly TRBD1 or TRBD2 for D (5 bases each). Near its end, the DNA agrees better with TRBJ2-1, so the J call may be wrong. CDR1 and CDR2 from the germline V gene are MGHRA and YSYEKL. The CDR3 length is 13 residues. CDR3 sequence reads: CASSQVRDHEQFF. The CDR3 DNA follows: TGCGCCAGCAGCCAAGTACGGGACCATGAGCAGTTCTTC.

The chain recombines TRBV11-2 with TRBJ2-7; 9 bases align to TRBD2. The CDR3 runs 15 residues. With 3 bases clipped from V and 6 bases from J, the junction kept 9 bases outside the gene matches. Germline V lookup: CDR1 SGHAT, CDR2 FQNNGV. The chain's CDR3 is CASSFGTREGPEQYF. For the CDR3, the DNA is TGTGCCAGCAGCTTCGGGACGCGGGAGGGCCCCGAGCAGTACTTC.

This clonotype has just a few counts. This chain uses TRBV4-2 with TRBJ1-4, with a possible D match to TRBD1 (5 bases). Trimming removed 0 bases at V and 7 bases at J, with 9 bases between. The CDR3 is made up of 14 amino acids. Germline V gives CDR1 LGHNA, CDR2 YNFKEQ. The CDR3, as DNA: TGTGCCAGCAGCCAAGATGGAAGGGGTGAAAAACTGTTTTTT. This gives the protein CASSQDGRGEKLFF.

The rearrangement joins TRBV24-1 to TRBJ2-2, with unresolved D. The germline V gene encodes CDR1 KGHDR and CDR2 SFDVKD. V lost 6 bases and J lost 1, with 2 bases in between. The CDR3 extends over 12 amino acids. CDR3 region: CATSKNTGELFF. In nucleotides, the CDR3 is TGTGCCACCAGTAAGAACACCGGGGAGCTGTTTTTT.

This clonotype was counted only a few times. This sequence joins TRBV20-1 and TRBJ1-5; D remains unclear. Germline loops: CDR1 DFQATT, CDR2 SNEGSKA (reference sequence). With 7 bases removed from V and 2 bases from J, the gap between germline ends came to 18 bases. The CDR3 consists of 15 residues. CDR3: CSVQMPGEGNQPQHF. The DNA of the CDR3 is TGCAGTGTTCAGATGCCAGGAGAGGGCAATCAGCCCCAGCATTTT.

V is TRBV7-2 and J is TRBJ2-6, with 7 bases fitting TRBD2. In germline, CDR1 is SGHTA, CDR2 FQGNSA. This CDR3 has 17 amino acids. The V and J ends lost 4 bases and 0 bases, in that order; junction bases with no gene match: 6. CDR3 sequence: CASSSPTSSSGANVLTF. The CDR3 bases are TGTGCCAGCAGCTCACCGACTAGCAGCTCTGGGGCCAACGTCCTGACTTTC.

This clonotype turned up a few times. This chain links TRBV5-1 with TRBJ2-1; TRBD2 might be the D (6 bases). This CDR3 is built from 15 residues. Germline V gene lookup returns CDR1 SGHRS and CDR2 YFSETQ. V was cut by 6 bases and J by 5 bases, with 18 bases left in between. CDR3 in DNA: TGCGCCAGCACGACGGGAGTGCTTGGCCACAATGAGCAGTTCTTC. It is translated as CASTTGVLGHNEQFF.

The chain links TRBV29-1 to TRBJ2-5; TRBD2 agrees at 7 bases. In germline, CDR1 is SQVTM, CDR2 ANQGSEA. The CDR3 has 11 residues. V lost 6 bases to trimming and J lost 4 bases; unmatched junction nucleotides: 2. In DNA, the CDR3 is TGCAGCGTCGTAGCGGGAGAGACCCAGTACTTC. Translating gives CSVVAGETQYF.

The chain uses TRBV5-1 and TRBJ1-5, with D hard to call. Trimming removed 4 bases from V and 6 bases from J, with 8 bases in between. This CDR3 has 12 amino acids. Germline V CDR1 and CDR2: SGHRS, YFSETQ. The CDR3 spells CASSEEGQPQHF. In DNA, the CDR3 is TGCGCCAGCAGCGAGGAAGGTCAGCCCCAGCATTTT.